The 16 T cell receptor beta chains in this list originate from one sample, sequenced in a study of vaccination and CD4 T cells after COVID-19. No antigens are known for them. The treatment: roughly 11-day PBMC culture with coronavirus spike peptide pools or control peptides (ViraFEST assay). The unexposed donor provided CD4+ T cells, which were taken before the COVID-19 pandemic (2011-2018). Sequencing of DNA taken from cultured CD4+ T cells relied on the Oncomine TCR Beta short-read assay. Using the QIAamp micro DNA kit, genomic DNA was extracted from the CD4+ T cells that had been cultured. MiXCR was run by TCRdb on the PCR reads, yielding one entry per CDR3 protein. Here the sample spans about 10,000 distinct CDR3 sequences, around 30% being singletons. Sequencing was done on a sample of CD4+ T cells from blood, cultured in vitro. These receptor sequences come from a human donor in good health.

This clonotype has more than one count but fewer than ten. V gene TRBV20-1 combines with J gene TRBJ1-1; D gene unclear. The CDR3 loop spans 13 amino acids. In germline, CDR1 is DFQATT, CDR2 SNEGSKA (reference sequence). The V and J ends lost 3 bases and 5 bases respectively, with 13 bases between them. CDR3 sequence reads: CSARFGGLTEAFF. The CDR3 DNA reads TGCAGTGCTAGGTTCGGCGGCCTAACTGAAGCTTTCTTT.

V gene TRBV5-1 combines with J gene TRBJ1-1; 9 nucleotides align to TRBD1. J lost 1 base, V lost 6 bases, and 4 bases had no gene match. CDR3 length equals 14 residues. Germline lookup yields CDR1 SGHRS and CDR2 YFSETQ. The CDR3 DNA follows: TGCGCCAGCACCATGACAGGGGGGAACACTGAAGCTTTCTTT. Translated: CASTMTGGNTEAFF.

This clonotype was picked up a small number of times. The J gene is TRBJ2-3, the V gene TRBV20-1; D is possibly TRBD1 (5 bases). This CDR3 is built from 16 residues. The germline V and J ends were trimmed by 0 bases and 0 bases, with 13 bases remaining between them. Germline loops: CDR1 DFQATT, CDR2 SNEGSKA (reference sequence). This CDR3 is CSARDFNRLSTDTQYF. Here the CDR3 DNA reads TGCAGTGCTAGAGATTTCAACAGGCTGAGCACAGATACGCAGTATTTT.

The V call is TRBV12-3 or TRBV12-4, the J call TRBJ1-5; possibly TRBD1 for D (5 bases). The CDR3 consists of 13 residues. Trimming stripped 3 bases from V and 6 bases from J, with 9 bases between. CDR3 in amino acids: CASSFTQAQPQHF. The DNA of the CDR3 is TGTGCCAGCAGTTTCACACAGGCTCAGCCCCAGCATTTT.

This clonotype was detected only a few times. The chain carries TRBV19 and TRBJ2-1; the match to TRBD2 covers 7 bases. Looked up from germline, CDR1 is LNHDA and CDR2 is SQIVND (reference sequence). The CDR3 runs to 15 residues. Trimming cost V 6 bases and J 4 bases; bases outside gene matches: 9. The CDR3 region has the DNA TGTGCCAGTAGGTCGCGGGAGCCCCGGTACAATGAGCAGTTCTTC. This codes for CASRSREPRYNEQFF.

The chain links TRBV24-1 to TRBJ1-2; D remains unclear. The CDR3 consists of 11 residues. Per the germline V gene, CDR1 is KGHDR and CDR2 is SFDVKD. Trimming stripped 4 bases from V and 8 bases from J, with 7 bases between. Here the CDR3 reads CATSDSRGYTF. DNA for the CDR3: TGTGCCACCAGTGACTCTAGGGGCTACACCTTC.

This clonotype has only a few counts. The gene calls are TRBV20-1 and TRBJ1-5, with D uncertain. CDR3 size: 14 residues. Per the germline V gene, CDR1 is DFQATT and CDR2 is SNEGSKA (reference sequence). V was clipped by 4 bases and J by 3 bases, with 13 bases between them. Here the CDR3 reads CSANREPLNQPQHF. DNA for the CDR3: TGCAGTGCTAACCGGGAACCCCTCAATCAGCCCCAGCATTTT.

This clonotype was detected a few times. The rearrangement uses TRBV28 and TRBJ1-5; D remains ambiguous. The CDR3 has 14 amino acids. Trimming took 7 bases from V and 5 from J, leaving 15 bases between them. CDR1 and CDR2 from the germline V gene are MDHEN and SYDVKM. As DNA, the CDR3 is TGTGCCAGCACCCGAGGGAGCAGAGATCAGCCCCAGCATTTT. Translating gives CASTRGSRDQPQHF.

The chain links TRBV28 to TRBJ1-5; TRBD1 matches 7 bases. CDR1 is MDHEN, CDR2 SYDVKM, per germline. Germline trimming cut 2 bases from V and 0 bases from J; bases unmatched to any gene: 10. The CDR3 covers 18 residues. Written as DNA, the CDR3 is TGTGCCAGCAGTTTAATGTCGGGACAGAGATATAGCAATCAGCCCCAGCATTTT. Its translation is CASSLMSGQRYSNQPQHF.

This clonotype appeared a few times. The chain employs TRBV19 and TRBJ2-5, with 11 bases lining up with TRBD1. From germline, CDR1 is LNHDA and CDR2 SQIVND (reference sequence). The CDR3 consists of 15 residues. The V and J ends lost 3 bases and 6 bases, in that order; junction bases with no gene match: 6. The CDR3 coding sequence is TGTGCCAGTAGTATTGGGACAGGGGGTGATCAGACCCAGTACTTC. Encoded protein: CASSIGTGGDQTQYF.

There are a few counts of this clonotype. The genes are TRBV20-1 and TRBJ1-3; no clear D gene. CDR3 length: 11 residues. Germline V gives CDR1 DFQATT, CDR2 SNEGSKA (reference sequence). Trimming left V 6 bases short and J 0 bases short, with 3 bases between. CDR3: CSAYSGNTIYF. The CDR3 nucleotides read TGCAGTGCGTACTCTGGAAACACCATATATTTT.

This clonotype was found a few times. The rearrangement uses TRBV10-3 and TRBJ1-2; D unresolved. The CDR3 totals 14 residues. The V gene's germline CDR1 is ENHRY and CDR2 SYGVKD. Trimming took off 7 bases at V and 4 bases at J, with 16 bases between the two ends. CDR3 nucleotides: TGTGCCATCAATGATCCATCCACGGTCTATGGCTACACCTTC. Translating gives CAINDPSTVYGYTF.

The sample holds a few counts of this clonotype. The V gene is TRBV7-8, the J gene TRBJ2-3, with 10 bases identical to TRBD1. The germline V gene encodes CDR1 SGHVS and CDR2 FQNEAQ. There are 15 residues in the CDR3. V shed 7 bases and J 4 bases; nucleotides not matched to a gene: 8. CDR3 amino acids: CASNRQGAPADTQYF. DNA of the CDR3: TGTGCCAGCAACAGACAGGGGGCGCCGGCAGATACGCAGTATTTT.

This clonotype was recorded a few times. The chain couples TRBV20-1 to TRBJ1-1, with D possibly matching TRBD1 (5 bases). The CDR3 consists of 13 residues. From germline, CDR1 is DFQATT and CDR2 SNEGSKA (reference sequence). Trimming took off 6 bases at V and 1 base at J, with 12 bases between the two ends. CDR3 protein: CSAHRDPNTEAFF. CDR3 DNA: TGCAGTGCACACCGGGACCCGAACACTGAAGCTTTCTTT.

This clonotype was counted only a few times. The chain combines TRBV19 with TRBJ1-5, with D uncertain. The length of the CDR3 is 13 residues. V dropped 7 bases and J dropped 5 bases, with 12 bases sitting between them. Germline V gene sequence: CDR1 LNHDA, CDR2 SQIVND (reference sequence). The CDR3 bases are TGTGCCAGTACGGAGACTTCGGATCAGCCCCAGCATTTT. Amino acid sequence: CASTETSDQPQHF.

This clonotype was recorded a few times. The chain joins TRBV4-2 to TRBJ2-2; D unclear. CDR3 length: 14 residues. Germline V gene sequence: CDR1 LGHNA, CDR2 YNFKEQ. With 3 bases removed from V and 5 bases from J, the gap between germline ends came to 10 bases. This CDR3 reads CASSHVTQTGELFF. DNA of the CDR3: TGTGCCAGCAGCCATGTAACCCAAACCGGGGAGCTGTTTTTT.